The rows below give T cell receptor beta chains drawn from one sample of a study of T cells after posttransplantation cyclophosphamide. Using immunoSEQ multiplex PCR, the repertoire was profiled, and TCRdb retains in-frame clones only, with some absent. The specimen has approximately 13,000 clones, none found just once. Material: PBMCs, obtained after allogeneic stem cell transplant with posttransplant cyclophosphamide. The receptors here all came from a female patient in her 40s who received an allogeneic stem cell transplant from an unrelated donor, was CMV-positive, and had acute GVHD only. Some T cells may be the graft donor's. Both conserved end residues are part of each CDR3. The D gene is left open where the match is weak. For some rows the clone size is stated as once, few or many, or as a class when expanded; others skip it.

d_call: -
clone_size: many
v_call: TRBV15
j_call: TRBJ1-2
cdr3_nt: TGTGCCACCAGCAGACCGGGGATTTATGGCTACACCTTC
cdr3_aa: CATSRPGIYGYTF

d_call: TRBD2
clone_size: few
v_call: TRBV27
j_call: TRBJ2-5
cdr3_nt: TGTGCCAGCAGTTTAAGGGGTAGACCGAAAGCGGGAGGACAAGAGACCCAGTACTTC
cdr3_aa: CASSLRGRPKAGGQETQYF

d_call: -
clone_size: few
v_call: TRBV9
j_call: TRBJ2-7
cdr3_nt: TGTACCAGCAGCCCCTCGGTCTCCTATGAGCAGTACTTC
cdr3_aa: CTSSPSVSYEQYF

d_call: -
clone_size: many
v_call: TRBV10-3
j_call: TRBJ2-7
cdr3_nt: TGTGCCATCAGGACCCCAGGGTACGAGCAGTACTTC
cdr3_aa: CAIRTPGYEQYF

d_call: TRBD2
clone_size: few
v_call: TRBV7-6
j_call: TRBJ2-5
cdr3_nt: TGTGCCAGCAGCTTAGGGCCCTATAGCGGGGGGGCCCAAGAGACCCAGTACTTC
cdr3_aa: CASSLGPYSGGAQETQYF

d_call: -
clone_size: many
v_call: TRBV9
j_call: TRBJ1-2
cdr3_nt: TGTGCCAGCAGCGTGACAGAAAACTATGGCTACACCTTC
cdr3_aa: CASSVTENYGYTF

d_call: TRBD2
clone_size: many
v_call: TRBV10-3
j_call: TRBJ2-1
cdr3_nt: TGTGCCATCTCTCGGGAGCGGGGACCCTACAATGAGCAGTTCTTC
cdr3_aa: CAISRERGPYNEQFF

d_call: -
clone_size: many
v_call: TRBV5-5
j_call: TRBJ1-4
cdr3_nt: TGTGCCAGCAGCCCGACGGGGGATTTTAATGAAAAACTGTTTTTT
cdr3_aa: CASSPTGDFNEKLFF

d_call: -
clone_size: few
v_call: TRBV27
j_call: TRBJ2-7
cdr3_nt: TGTGCCAGCAGTCCCCAGGGAGGATGGCACAACGAGCAGTACTTC
cdr3_aa: CASSPQGGWHNEQYF

d_call: -
clone_size: many
v_call: TRBV4-1
j_call: TRBJ2-7
cdr3_nt: TGCGCCAGCAGCCTATCGACACTCTACGAGCAGTACTTC
cdr3_aa: CASSLSTLYEQYF

d_call: TRBD1
clone_size: -
v_call: TRBV9
j_call: TRBJ2-3
cdr3_nt: TGTGCCAGCGAAAGGACAGGGTACACAGATACGCAGTATTTT
cdr3_aa: CASERTGYTDTQYF

d_call: -
clone_size: many
v_call: TRBV29-1
j_call: TRBJ1-5
cdr3_nt: TGCAGCGTTGGACAGTATGATCAGCCCCAGCATTTT
cdr3_aa: CSVGQYDQPQHF

d_call: TRBD1
clone_size: many
v_call: TRBV2
j_call: TRBJ2-1
cdr3_nt: TGTGCCAGCAAATCACGGGACAGGGGTGGAGGTGAGCAGTTCTTC
cdr3_aa: CASKSRDRGGGEQFF

d_call: -
clone_size: -
v_call: TRBV7-2
j_call: TRBJ1-2
cdr3_nt: TGTGCCAGCAGCTTAGGTCCAGGGCTATCCTATGAAGGCTACACCTTC
cdr3_aa: CASSLGPGLSYEGYTF

d_call: -
clone_size: few
v_call: TRBV9
j_call: TRBJ1-6
cdr3_nt: TGTGCCAGCAGCGTAGGGGCAGGGGATAATTCACCCCTCCACTTT
cdr3_aa: CASSVGAGDNSPLHF

d_call: TRBD2
clone_size: few
v_call: TRBV28
j_call: TRBJ2-5
cdr3_nt: TGTGCCAGCAGGGGGTTTGAGCGGGAGTTCTCTGAGACCCAGTACTTC
cdr3_aa: CASRGFEREFSETQYF

d_call: TRBD2
clone_size: many
v_call: TRBV5-6
j_call: TRBJ2-1
cdr3_nt: TGTGCCAGCAGCTTGGCTGGAACTAGCGGGAGCGTCTACAATGAGCAGTTCTTC
cdr3_aa: CASSLAGTSGSVYNEQFF

d_call: TRBD1
clone_size: many
v_call: TRBV18
j_call: TRBJ1-4
cdr3_nt: TGTGCCAGCTCAAGAGGACAGGAGGGGGAAAAACTGTTTTTT
cdr3_aa: CASSRGQEGEKLFF

d_call: -
clone_size: many
v_call: TRBV4-1
j_call: TRBJ2-7
cdr3_nt: TGCGCCAGCAGCCAAGAGGAGGGTTCCAACGAGCAGTACTTC
cdr3_aa: CASSQEEGSNEQYF

d_call: -
clone_size: many
v_call: TRBV11-3
j_call: TRBJ2-2
cdr3_nt: TGTGCCAGCAGCGTACAGGGTCTCACCGGGGAGCTGTTTTTT
cdr3_aa: CASSVQGLTGELFF

d_call: -
clone_size: many
v_call: TRBV18
j_call: TRBJ1-1
cdr3_nt: TGTGCCAGCTCAGCAGTACAGGGAATGAACACTGAAGCTTTCTTT
cdr3_aa: CASSAVQGMNTEAFF

d_call: TRBD2
clone_size: few
v_call: TRBV7-2
j_call: TRBJ2-3
cdr3_nt: TGTGCCAGCAGCTTAGCTAGCGGGGGGGCTTATACGCAGTATTTT
cdr3_aa: CASSLASGGAYTQYF

d_call: -
clone_size: -
v_call: TRBV7-2
j_call: TRBJ2-5
cdr3_nt: TGTGCCAGCAGTCTACTAGGCGGGAAAGAGACCCAGTACTTC
cdr3_aa: CASSLLGGKETQYF

d_call: -
clone_size: few
v_call: TRBV7-7
j_call: TRBJ2-1
cdr3_nt: TGTGCTAGCAGCGACGGAGCTAGCTCCTACAATGAGCAGTTCTTC
cdr3_aa: CASSDGASSYNEQFF

d_call: -
clone_size: few
v_call: TRBV4-2
j_call: TRBJ2-7
cdr3_nt: TGTGCCAGCAGCCAAGATCAGGTAGGGGAATTGGGCGAGCAGTACTTC
cdr3_aa: CASSQDQVGELGEQYF

d_call: -
clone_size: many
v_call: TRBV7-9
j_call: TRBJ1-1
cdr3_nt: TGTGCCAGCAGCTTATCAAGGGAGACTGAAGCTTTCTTT
cdr3_aa: CASSLSRETEAFF

d_call: TRBD1
clone_size: -
v_call: TRBV9
j_call: TRBJ2-1
cdr3_nt: TGTGCCAGCAGCCCCGACAGGGGGAGCCACAATGAGCAGTTCTTC
cdr3_aa: CASSPDRGSHNEQFF

d_call: -
clone_size: many
v_call: TRBV18
j_call: TRBJ2-7
cdr3_nt: TGTGCCAGCTCACCACCGGGCTACCGAGGGTCCTACGAGCAGTACTTC
cdr3_aa: CASSPPGYRGSYEQYF

d_call: -
clone_size: many
v_call: TRBV9
j_call: TRBJ1-1
cdr3_nt: TGTGCCAGCAAGCCCGGGGTCCTGTCGAACACTGAAGCTTTCTTT
cdr3_aa: CASKPGVLSNTEAFF

d_call: -
clone_size: many
v_call: TRBV4-1
j_call: TRBJ2-2
cdr3_nt: TGCGCCAGCAGCCAAGATCGAAGAGTGGCGCTAGTAAACACCGGGGAGCTGTTTTTT
cdr3_aa: CASSQDRRVALVNTGELFF

d_call: TRBD2
clone_size: many
v_call: TRBV19
j_call: TRBJ2-1
cdr3_nt: TGTGCCAGTAGTAATCTTTGGGGACTAGTCTTCGATGAGCAGTTCTTC
cdr3_aa: CASSNLWGLVFDEQFF

d_call: TRBD2
clone_size: many
v_call: TRBV27
j_call: TRBJ2-7
cdr3_nt: TGTGCCAGCAGGAGAGTTGGGGGGGCGGGCGGGACTAGTGCCTACGAGCAGTACTTC
cdr3_aa: CASRRVGGAGGTSAYEQYF

d_call: TRBD2
clone_size: many
v_call: TRBV4-2
j_call: TRBJ2-1
cdr3_nt: TGTGCCAGCAGCTTTGGACTAGCGGAATACAATGAGCAGTTCTTC
cdr3_aa: CASSFGLAEYNEQFF

d_call: -
clone_size: -
v_call: TRBV9
j_call: TRBJ2-7
cdr3_nt: TGTGCCAGCAGCGTAGTACCAGGGAGGTTCTACGAGCAGTACTTC
cdr3_aa: CASSVVPGRFYEQYF

d_call: -
clone_size: -
v_call: TRBV2
j_call: TRBJ2-5
cdr3_nt: TGTGCCAGCAGTGAAGCGCTTTCAGGAGGTCCGTACTTC
cdr3_aa: CASSEALSGGPYF

d_call: -
clone_size: many
v_call: TRBV19
j_call: TRBJ2-6
cdr3_nt: TGTGCCAGTAGTACAGGGGCTGGGGCCAACGTCCTGACTTTC
cdr3_aa: CASSTGAGANVLTF

d_call: TRBD2
clone_size: many
v_call: TRBV5-4
j_call: TRBJ2-7
cdr3_nt: TGTGCCAGCAGCCCGGGAGGTAGAAGCTCCTACGAGCAGTACTTC
cdr3_aa: CASSPGGRSSYEQYF

d_call: -
clone_size: -
v_call: TRBV7-6
j_call: TRBJ2-2
cdr3_nt: TGTGCGAGCAGCTTCTCAGGGGAAACCGGGGAGCTGTTTTTT
cdr3_aa: CASSFSGETGELFF

d_call: TRBD2
clone_size: -
v_call: TRBV6-5
j_call: TRBJ2-1
cdr3_nt: TGTGCCAGCAGTAGCCGGGGGGGACCCTACAATGAGCAGTTCTTC
cdr3_aa: CASSSRGGPYNEQFF

d_call: -
clone_size: many
v_call: TRBV30
j_call: TRBJ1-2
cdr3_nt: TGTGCCTGGATTGAATATCGGGGTGGCTACACCTTC
cdr3_aa: CAWIEYRGGYTF

d_call: -
clone_size: many
v_call: TRBV4-1
j_call: TRBJ2-1
cdr3_nt: TGCGCCAGCAGCCAAGATATTCTAGAAATTTACAATGAGCAGTTCTTC
cdr3_aa: CASSQDILEIYNEQFF

d_call: TRBD1
clone_size: many
v_call: TRBV19
j_call: TRBJ1-2
cdr3_nt: TGTGCCAGTAGTATACAGGGGGCTGACTATGGCTACACCTTC
cdr3_aa: CASSIQGADYGYTF

d_call: -
clone_size: many
v_call: TRBV2
j_call: TRBJ2-2
cdr3_nt: TGTGCCAGCAGTGAAGGTCGGCAGGGAAACACCGGGGAGCTGTTTTTT
cdr3_aa: CASSEGRQGNTGELFF

d_call: TRBD1
clone_size: -
v_call: TRBV7-3
j_call: TRBJ2-3
cdr3_nt: TGTGCCAGCAGCATGGGACAGCTCACAGATACGCAGTATTTT
cdr3_aa: CASSMGQLTDTQYF

d_call: -
clone_size: many
v_call: TRBV7-9
j_call: TRBJ2-2
cdr3_nt: TGTGCCAGCAGCCAGGGATTCGGGGAGCTGTTTTTT
cdr3_aa: CASSQGFGELFF

d_call: TRBD2
clone_size: many
v_call: TRBV28
j_call: TRBJ2-7
cdr3_nt: TGTGCCAGCAGTCCACCCCCGGGACTAGCGGATTCCTACGAGCAGTACTTC
cdr3_aa: CASSPPPGLADSYEQYF

d_call: -
clone_size: many
v_call: TRBV5-1
j_call: TRBJ2-3
cdr3_nt: TGCGCCAGCAGCTTGGGCCAGGGGCCAGATACGCAGTATTTT
cdr3_aa: CASSLGQGPDTQYF

d_call: TRBD2
clone_size: many
v_call: TRBV28
j_call: TRBJ2-5
cdr3_nt: TGTGCCTGTCGTCGGCTAGCGGGGGGTGCAGAGACCCAGTACTTC
cdr3_aa: CACRRLAGGAETQYF

d_call: -
clone_size: few
v_call: TRBV7-9
j_call: TRBJ1-2
cdr3_nt: TGTGCCAGCAGCTTATCAAACTATGGCTACACCTTC
cdr3_aa: CASSLSNYGYTF

d_call: TRBD1
clone_size: many
v_call: TRBV28
j_call: TRBJ1-4
cdr3_nt: TGTGCCAGCAGTCCCCGAAGGACAGGTACTGAAAAACTGTTTTTT
cdr3_aa: CASSPRRTGTEKLFF

d_call: TRBD1
clone_size: few
v_call: TRBV27
j_call: TRBJ2-7
cdr3_nt: TGTGCCAGCAGTTTATACCACCCGACAGGGAACGTGCAGTACTTC
cdr3_aa: CASSLYHPTGNVQYF

d_call: -
clone_size: few
v_call: TRBV28
j_call: TRBJ1-1
cdr3_nt: TGTGCCAGCACCGCCAGAGGCGTCGGTATAGCTTTCTTT
cdr3_aa: CASTARGVGIAFF

d_call: TRBD1
clone_size: many
v_call: TRBV28
j_call: TRBJ2-2
cdr3_nt: TGTGCCAGCAACCATATCGACAGGGTGAACACCGGGGAGCTGTTTTTT
cdr3_aa: CASNHIDRVNTGELFF